One sample yielded the 25 T cell receptor beta chains listed below, sequenced in a study of cytomegalovirus exposure and HLA in healthy donors. The PCR ran on 60 Vbeta and 13 Jbeta primers. The assay was immunoSEQ multiplex PCR, and TCRdb's table has in-frame clones only and misses some. The table lists 55,000 to 85,000 clones, roughly 85% of them singletons. The sample comprised PBMCs. The source is a woman in her 30s in good health and CMV-seronegative.

This sequence joins TRBV27 and TRBJ2-5; 10 positions agree with TRBD2. Germline-derived CDR1 and CDR2 are MNHEY and SMNVEV (reference sequence). The J segment lost 5 bases and the V segment lost 0 bases, leaving 9 bases of the junction unmatched. This CDR3 has 17 amino acids. CDR3 region: CASSLSGWLAGVETQYF. The CDR3 coding sequence is TGTGCCAGCAGTTTATCAGGGTGGCTAGCGGGAGTGGAGACCCAGTACTTC.

The rearrangement uses TRBV7-9 and TRBJ1-2; 7 bases fit TRBD1. This CDR3 has 14 amino acids. After removal of 1 base from V and 6 bases from J, the junction contained 5 bases not matched to a gene. In germline, CDR1 is SEHNR, CDR2 FQNEAQ (reference sequence). DNA of the CDR3: TGTGCCAGCAGCTTAGGAGGGGGCGTGGATGGCTACACCTTC. The encoded protein is CASSLGGGVDGYTF.

The chain employs TRBV7-8 and TRBJ2-7, with D perhaps matching TRBD1 (5 bases). From germline, CDR1 is SGHVS and CDR2 FQNEAQ. The CDR3 spans 15 residues. The V end lost 1 base, the J end lost 0 bases, and 10 bases lay between the germline ends. The CDR3 DNA reads as TGTGCCAGCAGCTTAGTGCAGGGAAACTCCTACGAGCAGTACTTC. It is translated as CASSLVQGNSYEQYF.

This chain links TRBV19 with TRBJ2-7; 11 positions match TRBD2. This CDR3 region has 15 residues. V shed 4 bases, J shed 2 bases, and the junction held 4 bases outside the gene matches. Germline CDR1 LNHDA, CDR2 SQIVND (reference sequence). CDR3 DNA sequence: TGTGCCAGTAGTACTCTAGCGGGGGGAGCCTACGAGCAGTACTTC. It is translated as CASSTLAGGAYEQYF.

This chain connects TRBV6-4 to TRBJ2-1; 11 bases line up with TRBD2. Germline trimming cut 3 bases from V and 7 bases from J; bases unmatched to any gene: 2. CDR1 is MRHNA and CDR2 is SNTAGT in the germline V gene. The CDR3 is made up of 14 amino acids. CDR3 nucleotide sequence: TGTGCCAGCAGTGATGGGACTAGCGGTAATGAGCAGTTCTTC. Translation: CASSDGTSGNEQFF.

The V and J genes are TRBV4-2 and TRBJ2-7, with 9 bases matching TRBD2. V shed 2 bases, J shed 0 bases, and the junction held 2 bases outside the gene matches. The germline gives CDR1 LGHNA, CDR2 YNFKEQ. This CDR3 has 15 residues. Here the CDR3 reads CASSQPSGNSYEQYF. Written as DNA, the CDR3 is TGTGCCAGCAGCCAACCTAGCGGGAACTCCTACGAGCAGTACTTC.

The V and J genes are TRBV7-3 and TRBJ2-1, with D uncertain. Germline V gene data show CDR1 as SGHTA and CDR2 as FQGTGA. There are 15 residues in the CDR3. The V and J ends lost 5 bases and 3 bases respectively, with 14 bases between them. The CDR3 DNA sequence: TGTGCCAGCAGCCCCCGGAGCCCCCTCTACAATGAGCAGTTCTTC. This codes for CASSPRSPLYNEQFF.

The chain recombines TRBV10-3 with TRBJ1-2, with 9 bases matching TRBD1. The CDR3 has 16 residues. Germline V CDR1 and CDR2: ENHRY, SYGVKD. V lost 4 bases to trimming and J lost 2 bases; unmatched junction nucleotides: 8. CDR3 in DNA: TGTGCCATCAGTGGAACCATGGACAGGGGAAACTATGGCTACACCTTC. Translating gives CAISGTMDRGNYGYTF.

This chain connects TRBV7-3 to TRBJ2-1; a weak D match, TRBD2 (6 bases). CDR1 SGHTA and CDR2 FQGTGA come from the germline V gene. Trimming removed 5 bases from V and 4 bases from J, with 15 bases in between. The CDR3 spans 15 residues. Here the CDR3 reads CASSRPGLAYNEQFF. CDR3 DNA sequence: TGTGCCAGCAGCCGGCCGGGGCTAGCGTACAATGAGCAGTTCTTC.

The chain joins TRBV19 to TRBJ2-7; weak D call: TRBD1 (6 bases). V dropped 4 bases and J dropped 3 bases, with 7 bases sitting between them. CDR3 length: 12 amino acids. Germline V gene sequence: CDR1 LNHDA, CDR2 SQIVND (reference sequence). The CDR3 DNA follows: TGTGCCAGTAGTACACAGGGCTACGAGCAGTACTTC. Encoded protein: CASSTQGYEQYF.

On this clone: The identical CDR3 is also encoded by other nucleotide sequences in the sample. V is TRBV19 and J is TRBJ2-1; 9 nucleotides match TRBD2. The germline CDR1 and CDR2 sequences are LNHDA and SQIVND (reference sequence). The length of the CDR3 is 14 residues. Trimming at V came to 2 bases and at J to 4 bases, leaving 0 bases not matched to a gene. The CDR3 spells CASSITSGYNEQFF. The CDR3 DNA reads as TGTGCCAGTAGTATAACTAGCGGGTACAATGAGCAGTTCTTC.

This rearrangement joins TRBV10-3 to TRBJ1-4; D ambiguous. Germline V gene data show CDR1 as ENHRY and CDR2 as SYGVKD. The CDR3 is 16 amino acids. Trimming cost V 2 bases and J 8 bases, with 18 bases left between them. The CDR3 sequence is CAISEGERSHKEKLFF. The CDR3 DNA reads as TGTGCCATCAGTGAGGGAGAGAGGTCCCACAAAGAAAAACTGTTTTTT.

As concerns this clone: One end of the junction does not line up with germline, which may come from a read error. The sample has other DNA sequences that encode this CDR3 too. The J gene is TRBJ1-1, the V gene TRBV19; D gene uncertain. Germline values: CDR1 LNHDA, CDR2 SQIVND (reference sequence). The CDR3 runs to 13 residues. CDR3 loop: CASSIIPGTEAFF. The CDR3 DNA reads TGTGCCAGTAGTATAATCCCGGGAACTGAGGCTTTCTTT.

A single count supports this clone. The chain carries TRBV7-3 and TRBJ1-1; unclear D gene. V shed 5 bases and J shed 0 bases, with 16 bases lying between them. The CDR3 consists of 16 residues. The germline gives CDR1 SGHTA, CDR2 FQGTGA. The CDR3, as DNA: TGTGCCAGCAGCCAGTCCCACACCTTCATGAACACTGAAGCTTTCTTT. This codes for CASSQSHTFMNTEAFF.

The chain employs TRBV19 and TRBJ1-2; perhaps TRBD1 as D (6 bases). CDR3 length equals 16 residues. Looked up from germline, CDR1 is LNHDA and CDR2 is SQIVND (reference sequence). The V end lost 0 bases, the J end lost 4 bases, and 15 bases lay between the germline ends. CDR3 nucleotide sequence: TGTGCCAGTAGTATAGATGACAGGCTCCCGATCTATGGCTACACCTTC. Translated, it gives CASSIDDRLPIYGYTF.

The chain joins TRBV5-5 to TRBJ2-1; 14 bases agree with TRBD2. The germline V gene encodes CDR1 SGHKS and CDR2 YYEKEE (reference sequence). The ends lost 3 bases at V and 7 bases at J; junction bases unmatched: 12. There are 18 residues in the CDR3. For the CDR3, the DNA is TGTGCCAGCAGCTCGGGACTAGCGGGAGCGTCCCAGAGGAATGAGCAGTTCTTC. It yields the protein CASSSGLAGASQRNEQFF. The full variable domain, rest sourced from reference TRBV5-5 and TRBJ2-1, is DAGVTQSPTHLIKTRGQQVTLRCSPISGHKSVSWYQQVLGQGPQFIFQYYEKEERGRGNFPDRFSARQFPNYSSELNVNALLLGDSALYLCASSSGLAGASQRNEQFFGPGTRLTVL.

This sequence joins TRBV29-1 and TRBJ2-5, with 10 bases lining up with TRBD2. The DNA end lines up better with TRBJ2-7; the J call may be wrong. The germline CDR1 and CDR2 sequences are SQVTM and ANQGSEA. The CDR3 loop spans 13 amino acids. CDR3 sequence: CSVVLAGVYEQYF. The CDR3 DNA is TGCAGCGTTGTTCTAGCGGGAGTCTACGAGCAGTACTTC.

This clone was found a few times. The rearrangement joins TRBV10-3 to TRBJ1-4; 9 bases fit TRBD1. With 0 bases clipped from V and 7 bases from J, the junction kept 6 bases outside the gene matches. This CDR3 contains 16 residues. Germline V gene lookup returns CDR1 ENHRY and CDR2 SYGVKD. The DNA of the CDR3 is TGTGCCATCAGTGAGTCGACAGGGGGGCTTGTTGAAAAACTGTTTTTT. Encoded protein: CAISESTGGLVEKLFF.

The chain couples TRBV5-1 to TRBJ2-3, with TRBD2 identical over 8 bases. J lost 4 bases, V lost 4 bases, and 14 bases had no gene match. This CDR3 region has 17 residues. Germline V gene lookup returns CDR1 SGHRS and CDR2 YFSETQ. CDR3 loop: CASSTQGAGERADTQYF. Written as DNA, the CDR3 is TGCGCCAGCAGCACCCAGGGAGCGGGAGAGAGGGCAGATACGCAGTATTTT.

The chain couples TRBV28 to TRBJ2-7, with 8 bases identical to TRBD1. V trimming: 5 bases; J trimming: 2 bases; junction bases outside the gene matches: 8. This CDR3 comprises 15 residues. CDR1 and CDR2 from the germline V gene are MDHEN and SYDVKM. The CDR3 reads CASSAYRGATYEQYF. CDR3 nucleotide sequence: TGTGCCAGCAGTGCTTACAGGGGGGCCACCTACGAGCAGTACTTC.

For the CDR3, the DNA is TGTGCCAGCAGTGAAATCGGGGCGGGAGGGAAGATTTCCTACGAGCAGTACTTC. It codes for CASSEIGAGGKISYEQYF. The chain is built from TRBV6-1 and TRBJ2-5; 9 positions agree with TRBD2. The DNA matches TRBJ2-7 better at its end, which makes the J call doubtful. There are 18 residues in the CDR3. Germline-derived CDR1 and CDR2 are MNHNS and SASEGT.

The chain recombines TRBV4-1 with TRBJ1-1; D not certain. The CDR3 consists of 13 residues. Trimming cost V 1 base and J 6 bases, with 9 bases left between them. Germline-derived CDR1 and CDR2 are MGHRA and YSYEKL. CDR3 amino acids: CASSQGQESEAFF. In nucleotides, the CDR3 is TGCGCCAGCAGCCAAGGACAAGAATCTGAAGCTTTCTTT.

DNA of the CDR3: TGCGCCAGCAGTTTCTTAGCGGAGAACACCGGGGAGCTGTTTTTT. Residues: CASSFLAENTGELFF. The V call is TRBV5-1, the J call TRBJ2-2; D may be TRBD2 (6 bases). V lost 5 bases to trimming and J lost 1 base, with 12 bases between them. Germline V gives CDR1 SGHRS, CDR2 YFSETQ. The CDR3 has 15 residues.

This clone was recorded only once. The chain joins TRBV5-6 to TRBJ2-1; TRBD2 matches 13 bases. This CDR3 spans 14 amino acids. Germline V gives CDR1 SGHDT, CDR2 YYEEEE. Trimming took 4 bases from V and 9 from J; bases not matched to a gene: 4. CDR3 protein: CASSVGLAGFEQFF. CDR3 coding DNA: TGTGCCAGCAGCGTGGGACTAGCGGGGTTTGAGCAGTTCTTC.

This clone came up once. V is TRBV28 and J is TRBJ1-1, with 10 bases that match TRBD1. CDR1 and CDR2 (germline): MDHEN, SYDVKM. The CDR3 is 14 residues long. Trimming at V came to 4 bases and at J to 3 bases, leaving 2 bases not matched to a gene. The DNA for the CDR3 is TGTGCCAGCAGTTCCGGGACAGGGGACACTGAAGCTTTCTTT. It yields the protein CASSSGTGDTEAFF.